This T cell receptor (beta chain) was documented in a study of blood T cell repertoires in COVID-19. Trimming took 0 bases from V and 4 from J, leaving 8 bases between them. The germline CDR1 and CDR2 sequences are SGHRS and YFSETQ. The CDR3 is 13 amino acids. Produced via immunoSEQ multiplex PCR; TCRdb's table is partial and in-frame only. Of about 52,000 clones listed, around 85% are singletons. The genes are TRBV5-1 and TRBJ2-7; unclear D gene. Sequencing was carried out using peripheral blood. The receptor was isolated from a woman aged 80 or over with COVID-19, enrolled during active disease. CDR3 nucleotide sequence: TGCGCCAGCAGCTTGGCTAGTAATTACGAGCAGTACTTC. It yields the protein CASSLASNYEQYF.